This T cell receptor beta chain was sequenced in a study of blood T cell repertoires in COVID-19. Overall study context: There were acute and convalescent COVID-19 samples, and they came from the United States, Italy and Spain. T cells, B-cell-depleted T cells, or PBMCs provided the cDNA or gDNA that served as material.

J gave up 10 bases and V 3 bases, and 5 bases lay outside the gene matches. This CDR3 is built from 12 residues. Looked up from germline, CDR1 is MDHEN and CDR2 is SYDVKM. Original processing notes: Reference gene primer amplification yielded estimated nucleated cell counts. Repertoires were generated with immunoSEQ multiplex PCR, while TCRdb's copy carries only in-frame clones and drops some. V and J calls and clone size are as listed in that table; D and trimming were resolved from the DNA. The sample gives almost 250,000 clones, about nine tenths of which show up once; about 1.7% is in the top ten.

The sequence was obtained from a woman in her sixties who had recovered from COVID-19. Sample: peripheral blood. The chain joins TRBV28 to TRBJ1-1, with 7 bases lining up with TRBD1. CDR3 amino acids: CASSFTWDRAFF. CDR3 nucleotide sequence: TGTGCCAGCAGTTTCACTTGGGACAGAGCTTTCTTT. The complete variable domain, with remaining parts taken from reference TRBV28 and TRBJ1-1, reads DVKVTQSSRYLVKRTGEKVFLECVQDMDHENMFWYRQDPGLGLRLIYFSYDVKMKEKGDIPEGYSVSREKKERFSLILESASTNQTSMYLCASSFTWDRAFFGQGTRLTVV.